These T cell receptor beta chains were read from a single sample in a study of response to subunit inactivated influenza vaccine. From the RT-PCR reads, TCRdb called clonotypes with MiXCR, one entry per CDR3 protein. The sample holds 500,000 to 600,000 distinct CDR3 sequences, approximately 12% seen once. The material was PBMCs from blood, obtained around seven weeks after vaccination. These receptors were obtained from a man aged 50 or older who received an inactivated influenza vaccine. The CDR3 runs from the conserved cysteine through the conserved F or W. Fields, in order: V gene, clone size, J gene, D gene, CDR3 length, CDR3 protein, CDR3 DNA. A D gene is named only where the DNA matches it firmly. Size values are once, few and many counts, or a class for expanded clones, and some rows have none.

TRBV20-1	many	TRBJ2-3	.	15	CSASGSRLERDTQYF	TGCAGTGCTAGTGGCAGCAGACTAGAACGAGATACGCAGTATTTT
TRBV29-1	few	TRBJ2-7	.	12	CSVNQGGYEQYF	TGCAGCGTGAATCAGGGGGGGTACGAGCAGTACTTC
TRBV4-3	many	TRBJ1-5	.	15	CASSQDGQPNQPQHF	TGCGCCAGCAGCCAAGATGGGCAGCCAAATCAGCCCCAGCATTTT
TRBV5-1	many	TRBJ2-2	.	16	CASSLRDVRNTGELFF	TGCGCCAGCAGCTTGAGGGACGTGAGGAACACCGGGGAGCTGTTTTTT
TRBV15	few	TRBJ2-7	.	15	CATSRALDPTYEQYF	TGTGCCACCAGCAGAGCGCTAGACCCTACCTACGAGCAGTACTTC
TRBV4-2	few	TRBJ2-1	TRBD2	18	CASSQDRASGLPAGEQFF	TGTGCCAGCAGCCAAGATCGGGCTAGCGGGCTCCCGGCGGGTGAGCAGTTCTTC
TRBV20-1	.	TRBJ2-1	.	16	CSASFDQGSTLGEQFF	TGCAGTGCTAGTTTCGATCAGGGGAGCACTCTGGGTGAGCAGTTCTTC
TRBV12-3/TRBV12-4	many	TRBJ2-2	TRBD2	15	CASSRSGTNTGELFF	TGTGCCAGCAGCCGGAGCGGGACTAACACCGGGGAGCTGTTTTTT
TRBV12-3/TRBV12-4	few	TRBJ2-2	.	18	CASSPPSGTPSNTGELFF	TGTGCCAGCAGTCCCCCCTCCGGGACGCCTTCGAACACCGGGGAGCTGTTTTTT
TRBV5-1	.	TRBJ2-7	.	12	CASSQPLGEQYF	TGCGCCAGCAGCCAGCCGCTGGGCGAGCAGTACTTC
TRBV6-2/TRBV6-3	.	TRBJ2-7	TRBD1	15	CASSYGSGGSYEQYF	TGTGCCAGCAGTTACGGGTCAGGGGGCTCCTACGAGCAGTACTTC
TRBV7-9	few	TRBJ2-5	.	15	CASSLRTGMKETQYF	TGTGCCAGCAGCTTAAGGACCGGGATGAAAGAGACCCAGTACTTC
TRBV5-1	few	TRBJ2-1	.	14	CASSLWGANNEQFF	TGCGCCAGCAGCTTGTGGGGGGCCAACAATGAGCAGTTCTTC
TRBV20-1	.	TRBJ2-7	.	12	CSASYSGNQQYF	TGCAGTGCTAGTTACTCAGGGAATCAGCAGTACTTC
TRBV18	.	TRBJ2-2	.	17	CASSPPMIRSGTGELFF	TGTGCCAGCTCACCACCGATGATTAGATCCGGGACCGGGGAGCTGTTTTTT
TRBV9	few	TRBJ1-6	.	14	CASSPRANNSPLHF	TGTGCCAGCAGCCCCCGGGCGAATAATTCACCCCTCCACTTT
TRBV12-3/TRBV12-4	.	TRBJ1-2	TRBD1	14	CASSLQGSLYGYTF	TGTGCCAGCAGCTTACAGGGGTCCCTCTATGGCTACACCTTC